This T cell receptor beta chain originates from a study of identical twins. Findings and limits, study-wide: Models underestimated out-of-frame TCR alpha sharing in monozygotic twins. Low generation-probability sequences were in excess among twin-shared out-of-frame alpha sequences.

The CDR3 is 17 residues long. V trimming: 5 bases; J trimming: 4 bases; junction bases outside the gene matches: 16. Per the germline V gene, CDR1 is SGHAT and CDR2 is FQNNGV. TCRdb passed the 5' RACE reads through MiXCR, listing each CDR3 protein once. The data contain roughly 700,000 distinct CDR3 sequences, about 9.4% of them singletons. This clonotype occurred once. The antigen remains unidentified. These records were also assigned to another study, of yellow fever vaccine responses in identical twins.

This sequence was found in a woman aged 18-29 years in good health. Material: PBMCs. The chain carries TRBV11-2 and TRBJ2-5, with 7 bases that match TRBD1. CDR3 protein: CASSLHRGSVTGETQYF. The CDR3 bases are TGTGCCAGCAGCCTCCACAGGGGTAGCGTAACCGGAGAGACCCAGTACTTC.